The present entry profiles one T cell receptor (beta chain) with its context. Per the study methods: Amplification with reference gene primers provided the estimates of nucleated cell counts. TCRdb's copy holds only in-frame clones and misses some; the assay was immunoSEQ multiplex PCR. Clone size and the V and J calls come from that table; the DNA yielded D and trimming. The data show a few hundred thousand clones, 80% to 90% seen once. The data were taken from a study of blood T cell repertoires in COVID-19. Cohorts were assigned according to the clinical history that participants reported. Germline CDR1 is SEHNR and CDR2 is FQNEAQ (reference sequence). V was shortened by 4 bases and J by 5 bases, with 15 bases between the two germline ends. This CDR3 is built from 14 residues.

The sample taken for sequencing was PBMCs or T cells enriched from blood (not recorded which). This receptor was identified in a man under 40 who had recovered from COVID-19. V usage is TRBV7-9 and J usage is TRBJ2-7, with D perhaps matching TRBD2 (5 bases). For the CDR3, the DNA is TGTGCCAGCAGCTCCTCAGCGGTTATAGACGAGCAGTACTTC. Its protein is CASSSSAVIDEQYF.